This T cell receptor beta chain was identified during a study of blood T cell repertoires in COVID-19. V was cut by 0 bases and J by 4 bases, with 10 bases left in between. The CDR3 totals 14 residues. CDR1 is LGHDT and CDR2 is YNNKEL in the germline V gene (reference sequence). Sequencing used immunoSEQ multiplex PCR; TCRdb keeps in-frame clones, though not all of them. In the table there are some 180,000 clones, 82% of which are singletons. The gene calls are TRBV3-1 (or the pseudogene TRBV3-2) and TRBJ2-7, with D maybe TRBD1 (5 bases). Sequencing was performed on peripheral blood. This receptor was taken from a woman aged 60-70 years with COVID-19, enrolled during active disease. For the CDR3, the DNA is TGTGCCAGCAGCCAAGAGGGGCGTCATTACGAGCAGTACTTC. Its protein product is CASSQEGRHYEQYF.